This T cell receptor (beta chain) was profiled in a study of spatial heterogeneity in lung cancer. As for the study in general: TCR and UMI combinations that were unique each appeared, on average, more than ten times in raw reads.

The sample's time point: sample taken at primary tumor resection. From tumor, nontumor lung or frozen PBMC, whole RNA was taken unsorted for sequencing. Via MiXCR, TCRdb re-called the 5' RACE reads, giving one row per CDR3 protein. The sample yields about 6,900 distinct CDR3 sequences, about 3.9% seen once. Sample: normal lung tissue next to the tumor, taken at surgery. The sequence was collected from a female donor with early-stage non-small cell lung cancer.

The CDR3 sequence is CASRSHTGPAANTGELFF. CDR3 nucleotides: TGTGCCAGCAGGTCACATACAGGCCCCGCGGCGAACACCGGGGAGCTGTTTTTT. The genes are TRBV11-1 and TRBJ2-2; tentative D call: TRBD1 (5 bases). Germline assignment: CDR1 SGHAT and CDR2 FQDESV (reference sequence). Between the trimmed V and J ends, which lost 6 bases and 0 bases, there was a span of 20 bases. CDR3 length: 18 residues.